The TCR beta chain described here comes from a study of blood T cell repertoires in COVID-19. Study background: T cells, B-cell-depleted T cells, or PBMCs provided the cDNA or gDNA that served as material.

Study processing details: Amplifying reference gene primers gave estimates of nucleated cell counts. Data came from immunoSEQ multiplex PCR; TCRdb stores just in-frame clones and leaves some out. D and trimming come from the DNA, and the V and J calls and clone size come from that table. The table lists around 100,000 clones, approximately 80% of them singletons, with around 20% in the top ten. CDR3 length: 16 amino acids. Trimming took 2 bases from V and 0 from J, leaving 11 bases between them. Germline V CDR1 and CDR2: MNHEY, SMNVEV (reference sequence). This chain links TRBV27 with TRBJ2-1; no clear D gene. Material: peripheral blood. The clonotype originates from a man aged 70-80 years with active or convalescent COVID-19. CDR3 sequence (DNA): TGTGCCAGCAGTTTAAGCTATGCTAGCTCCTACAATGAGCAGTTCTTC. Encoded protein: CASSLSYASSYNEQFF.